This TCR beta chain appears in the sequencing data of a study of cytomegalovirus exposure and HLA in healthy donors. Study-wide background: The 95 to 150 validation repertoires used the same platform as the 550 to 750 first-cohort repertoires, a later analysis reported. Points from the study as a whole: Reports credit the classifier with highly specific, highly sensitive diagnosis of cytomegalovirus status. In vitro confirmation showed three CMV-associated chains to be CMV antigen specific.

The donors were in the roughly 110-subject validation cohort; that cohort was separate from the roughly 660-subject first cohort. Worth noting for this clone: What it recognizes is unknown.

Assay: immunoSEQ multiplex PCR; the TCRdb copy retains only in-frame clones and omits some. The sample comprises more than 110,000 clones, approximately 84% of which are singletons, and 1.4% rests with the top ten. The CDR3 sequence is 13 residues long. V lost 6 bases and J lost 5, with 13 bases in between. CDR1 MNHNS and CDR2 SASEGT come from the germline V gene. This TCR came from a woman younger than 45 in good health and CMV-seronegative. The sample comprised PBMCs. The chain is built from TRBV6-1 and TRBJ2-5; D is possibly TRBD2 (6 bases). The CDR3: CASSGGPGETQYF. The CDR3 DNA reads TGTGCCAGCAGCGGAGGGCCTGGGGAGACCCAGTACTTC.